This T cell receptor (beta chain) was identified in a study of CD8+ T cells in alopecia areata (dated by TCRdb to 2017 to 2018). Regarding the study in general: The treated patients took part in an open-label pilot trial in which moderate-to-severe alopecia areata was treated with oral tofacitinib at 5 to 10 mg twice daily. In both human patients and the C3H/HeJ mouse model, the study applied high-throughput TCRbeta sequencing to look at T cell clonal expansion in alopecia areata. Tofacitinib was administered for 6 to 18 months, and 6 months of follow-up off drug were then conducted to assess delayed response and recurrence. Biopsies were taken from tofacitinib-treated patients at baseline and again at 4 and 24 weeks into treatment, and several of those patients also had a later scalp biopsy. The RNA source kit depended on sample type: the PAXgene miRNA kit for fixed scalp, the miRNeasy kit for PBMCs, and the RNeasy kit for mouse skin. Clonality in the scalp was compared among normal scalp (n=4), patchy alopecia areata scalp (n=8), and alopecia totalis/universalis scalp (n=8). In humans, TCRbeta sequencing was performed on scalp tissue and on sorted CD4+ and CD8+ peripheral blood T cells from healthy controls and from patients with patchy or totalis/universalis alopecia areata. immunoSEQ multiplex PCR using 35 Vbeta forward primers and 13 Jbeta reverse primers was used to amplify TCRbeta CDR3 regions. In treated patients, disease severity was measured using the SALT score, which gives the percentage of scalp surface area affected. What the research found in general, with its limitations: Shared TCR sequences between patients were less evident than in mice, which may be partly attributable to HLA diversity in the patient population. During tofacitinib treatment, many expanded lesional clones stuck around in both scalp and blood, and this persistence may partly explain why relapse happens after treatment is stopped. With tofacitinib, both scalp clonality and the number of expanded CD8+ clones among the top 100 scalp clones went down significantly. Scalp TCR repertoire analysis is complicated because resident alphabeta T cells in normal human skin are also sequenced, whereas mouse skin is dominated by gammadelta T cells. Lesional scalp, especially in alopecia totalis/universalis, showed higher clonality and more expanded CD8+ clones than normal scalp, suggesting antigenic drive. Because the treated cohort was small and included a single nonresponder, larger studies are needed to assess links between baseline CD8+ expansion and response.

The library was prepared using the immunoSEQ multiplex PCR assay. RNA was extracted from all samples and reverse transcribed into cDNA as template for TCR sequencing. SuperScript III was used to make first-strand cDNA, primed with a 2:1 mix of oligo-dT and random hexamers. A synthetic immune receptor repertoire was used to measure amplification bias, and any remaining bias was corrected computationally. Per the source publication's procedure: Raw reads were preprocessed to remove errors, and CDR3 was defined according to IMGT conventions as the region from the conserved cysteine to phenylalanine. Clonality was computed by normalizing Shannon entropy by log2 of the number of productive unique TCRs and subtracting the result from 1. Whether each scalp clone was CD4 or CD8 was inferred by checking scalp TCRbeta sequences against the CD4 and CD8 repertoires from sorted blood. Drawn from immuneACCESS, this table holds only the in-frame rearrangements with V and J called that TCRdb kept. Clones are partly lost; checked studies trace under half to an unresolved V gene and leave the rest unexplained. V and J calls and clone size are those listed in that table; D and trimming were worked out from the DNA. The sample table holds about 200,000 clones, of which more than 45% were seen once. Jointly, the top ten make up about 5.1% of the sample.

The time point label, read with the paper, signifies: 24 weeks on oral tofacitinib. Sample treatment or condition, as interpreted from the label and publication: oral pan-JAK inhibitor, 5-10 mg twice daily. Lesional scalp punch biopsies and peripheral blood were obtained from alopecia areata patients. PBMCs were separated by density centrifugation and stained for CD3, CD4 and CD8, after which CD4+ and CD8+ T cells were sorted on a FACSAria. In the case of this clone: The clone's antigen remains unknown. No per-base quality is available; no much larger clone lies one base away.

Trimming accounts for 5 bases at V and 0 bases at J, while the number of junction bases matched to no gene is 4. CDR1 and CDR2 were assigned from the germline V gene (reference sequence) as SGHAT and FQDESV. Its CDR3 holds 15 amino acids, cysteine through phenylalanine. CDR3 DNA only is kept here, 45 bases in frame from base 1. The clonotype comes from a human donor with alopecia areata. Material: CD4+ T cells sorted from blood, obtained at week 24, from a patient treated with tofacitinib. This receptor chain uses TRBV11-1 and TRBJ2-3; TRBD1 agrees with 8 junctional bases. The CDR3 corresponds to CASSAGTGSTDTQYF. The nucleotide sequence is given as TGTGCCAGCAGCGCCGGGACAGGAAGCACAGATACGCAGTATTTT. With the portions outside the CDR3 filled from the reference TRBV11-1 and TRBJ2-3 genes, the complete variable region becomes EAEVAQSPRYKITEKSQAVAFWCDPISGHATLYWYRQILGQGPELLVQFQDESVVDDSQLPKDRFSAERLKGVDSTLKIQPAELGDSAMYLCASSAGTGSTDTQYFGPGTRLTVL.